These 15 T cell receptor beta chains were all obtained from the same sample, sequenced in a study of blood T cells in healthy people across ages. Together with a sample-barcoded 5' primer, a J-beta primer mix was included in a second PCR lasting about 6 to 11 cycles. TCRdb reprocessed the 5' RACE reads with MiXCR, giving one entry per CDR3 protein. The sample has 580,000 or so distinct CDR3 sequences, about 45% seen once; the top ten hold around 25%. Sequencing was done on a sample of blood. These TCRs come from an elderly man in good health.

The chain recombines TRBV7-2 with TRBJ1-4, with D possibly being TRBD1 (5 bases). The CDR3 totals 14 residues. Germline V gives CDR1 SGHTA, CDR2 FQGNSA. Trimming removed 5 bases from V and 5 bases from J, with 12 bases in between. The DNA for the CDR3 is TGTGCCAGCAGCCAAAGGGCAGGGAATGAAAAACTGTTTTTT. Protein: CASSQRAGNEKLFF.

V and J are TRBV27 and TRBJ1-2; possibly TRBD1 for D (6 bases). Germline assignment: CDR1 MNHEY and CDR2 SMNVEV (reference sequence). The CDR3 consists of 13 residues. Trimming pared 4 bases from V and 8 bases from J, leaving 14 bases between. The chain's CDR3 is CASSSDRLRGYTF. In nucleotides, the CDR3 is TGTGCCAGCAGTTCCGACAGGCTTAGGGGCTACACCTTC.

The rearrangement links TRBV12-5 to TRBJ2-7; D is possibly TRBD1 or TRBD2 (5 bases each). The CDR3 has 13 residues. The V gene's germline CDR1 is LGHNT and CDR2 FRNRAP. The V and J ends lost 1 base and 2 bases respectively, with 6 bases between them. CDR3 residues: CASGLGGPYEQYF. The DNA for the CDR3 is TGTGCTAGTGGTTTGGGGGGACCCTACGAGCAGTACTTC. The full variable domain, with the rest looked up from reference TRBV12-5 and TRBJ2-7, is DARVTQTPRHKVTEMGQEVTMRCQPILGHNTVFWYRQTMMQGLELLAYFRNRAPLDDSGMPKDRFSAEMPDATLATLKIQPSEPRDSAVYFCASGLGGPYEQYFGPGTRLTVT.

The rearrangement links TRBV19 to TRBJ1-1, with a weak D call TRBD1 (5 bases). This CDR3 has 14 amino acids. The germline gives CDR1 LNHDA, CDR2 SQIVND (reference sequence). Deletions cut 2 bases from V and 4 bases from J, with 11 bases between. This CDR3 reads CASSIYRDSTEAFF. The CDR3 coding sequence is TGTGCCAGTAGTATATATAGGGACTCCACTGAAGCTTTCTTT.

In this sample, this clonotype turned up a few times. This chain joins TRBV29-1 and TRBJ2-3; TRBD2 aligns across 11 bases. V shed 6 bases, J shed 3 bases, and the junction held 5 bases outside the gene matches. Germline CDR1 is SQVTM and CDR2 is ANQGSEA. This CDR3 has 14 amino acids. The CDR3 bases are TGCAGCGTCACTAGCGGGAGTAGGACAGATACGCAGTATTTT. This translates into CSVTSGSRTDTQYF.

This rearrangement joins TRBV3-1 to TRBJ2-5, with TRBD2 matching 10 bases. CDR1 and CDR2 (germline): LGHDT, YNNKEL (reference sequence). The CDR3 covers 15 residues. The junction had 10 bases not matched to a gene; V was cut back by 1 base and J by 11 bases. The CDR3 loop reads CASSQGQLAGVEQYF. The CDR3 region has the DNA TGTGCCAGCAGCCAAGGTCAGCTAGCGGGAGTTGAGCAGTACTTC.

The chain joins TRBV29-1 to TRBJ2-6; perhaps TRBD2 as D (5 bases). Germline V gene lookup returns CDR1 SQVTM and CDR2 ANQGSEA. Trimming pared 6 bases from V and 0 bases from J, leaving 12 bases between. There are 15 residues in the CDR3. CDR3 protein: CSVWEPTSGANVLTF. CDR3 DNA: TGCAGCGTCTGGGAGCCCACCTCTGGGGCCAACGTCCTGACTTTC.

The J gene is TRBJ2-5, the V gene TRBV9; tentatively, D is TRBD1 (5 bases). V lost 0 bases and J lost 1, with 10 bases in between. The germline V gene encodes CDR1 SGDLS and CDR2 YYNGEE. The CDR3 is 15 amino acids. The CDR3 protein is CASSVDRQFQETQYF. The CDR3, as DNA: TGTGCCAGCAGCGTAGACCGACAGTTCCAAGAGACCCAGTACTTC. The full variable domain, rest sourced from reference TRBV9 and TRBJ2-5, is DSGVTQTPKHLITATGQRVTLRCSPRSGDLSVYWYQQSLDQGLQFLIQYYNGEERAKGNILERFSAQQFPDLHSELNLSSLELGDSALYFCASSVDRQFQETQYFGPGTRLLVL.

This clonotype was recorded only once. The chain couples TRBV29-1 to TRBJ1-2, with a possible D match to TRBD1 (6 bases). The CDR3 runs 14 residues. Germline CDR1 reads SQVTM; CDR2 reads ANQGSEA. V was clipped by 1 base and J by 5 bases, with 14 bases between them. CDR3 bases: TGCAGCGTTGAAGCAGGAGGGGGGGGATATGGCTACACCTTC. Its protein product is CSVEAGGGGYGYTF.

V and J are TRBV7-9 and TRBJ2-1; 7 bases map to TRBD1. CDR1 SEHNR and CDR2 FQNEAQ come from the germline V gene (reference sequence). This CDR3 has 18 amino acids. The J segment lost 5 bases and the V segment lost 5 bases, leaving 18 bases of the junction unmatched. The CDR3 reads CASSTEGQTPLSDNEQFF. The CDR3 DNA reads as TGTGCCAGCAGCACAGAGGGACAGACCCCTTTATCCGACAATGAGCAGTTCTTC.

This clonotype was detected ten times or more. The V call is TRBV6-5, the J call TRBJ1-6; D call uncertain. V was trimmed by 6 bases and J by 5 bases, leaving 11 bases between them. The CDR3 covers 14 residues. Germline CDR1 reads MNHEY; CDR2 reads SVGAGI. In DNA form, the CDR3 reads TGTGCCAGCAGCCGCGGGGTCAATAATTCACCCCTCCACTTT. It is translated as CASSRGVNNSPLHF.

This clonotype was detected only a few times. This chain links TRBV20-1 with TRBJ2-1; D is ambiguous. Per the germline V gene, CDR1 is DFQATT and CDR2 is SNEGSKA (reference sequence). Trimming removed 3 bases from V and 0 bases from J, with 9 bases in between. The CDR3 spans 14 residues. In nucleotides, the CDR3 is TGCAGTGCTAGTTTCCGCAGCTCCTACAATGAGCAGTTCTTC. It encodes CSASFRSSYNEQFF.

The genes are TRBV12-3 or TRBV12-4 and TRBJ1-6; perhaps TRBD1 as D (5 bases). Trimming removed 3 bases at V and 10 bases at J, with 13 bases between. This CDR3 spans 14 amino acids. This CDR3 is CASSLSGQGSPLHF. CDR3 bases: TGTGCCAGCAGTTTGTCGGGGCAAGGGTCACCCCTCCACTTT.

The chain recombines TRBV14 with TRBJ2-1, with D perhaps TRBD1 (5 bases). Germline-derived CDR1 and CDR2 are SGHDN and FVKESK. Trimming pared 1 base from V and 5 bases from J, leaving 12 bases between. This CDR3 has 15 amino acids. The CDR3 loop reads CASSQGGLTDNEQFF. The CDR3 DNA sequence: TGTGCCAGCAGCCAAGGGGGATTGACAGACAATGAGCAGTTCTTC. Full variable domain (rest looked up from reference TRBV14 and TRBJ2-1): EAGVTQFPSHSVIEKGQTVTLRCDPISGHDNLYWYRRVMGKEIKFLLHFVKESKQDESGMPNNRFLAERTGGTYSTLKVQPAELEDSGVYFCASSQGGLTDNEQFFGPGTRLTVL.

This chain's CDR3 is CSGDPQETQYF. CDR3 nucleotides: TGCAGCGGTGACCCCCAAGAGACCCAGTACTTC. The chain uses TRBV29-1 and TRBJ2-5; D uncertain. The CDR3 sequence is 11 residues long. V was cut by 7 bases and J by 1 base, with 7 bases left in between. The V gene's germline CDR1 is SQVTM and CDR2 ANQGSEA.